Following are 3 T cell receptor beta chains from one sample sequenced in a study of T cell responses to AZD1222 COVID-19 vaccine. Sequencing used immunoSEQ multiplex PCR; TCRdb keeps in-frame clones, though not all of them. The sample holds 85,000 to 130,000 clones; around nine tenths are singletons and the top ten take around 3.3%. Sequenced material: peripheral blood, taken 28 days after the second dose of the MenACWY control vaccine. These receptors all come from an adult who received the MenACWY meningococcal vaccine as a control.

A note on this clone: A junction boundary mismatches the germline segment, possibly from a read error. The rearrangement links TRBV18 to TRBJ1-2; D may be TRBD1 (6 bases). Germline V gene data show CDR1 as KGHSH and CDR2 as LQKENI. The CDR3 is 16 amino acids. Here the CDR3 reads CASSPRRGAANYGYTF. The CDR3, as DNA: TGTGCCAGCTCCCCACGGAGGGGGGCCGCTAACTATGGCTACACCTTC.

This chain connects TRBV5-4 to TRBJ2-2; 9 positions agree with TRBD1. J gave up 5 bases and V 9 bases, and 14 bases lay outside the gene matches. The germline V gene has CDR1 SGHNT and CDR2 YYREEE (reference sequence). The CDR3 runs 16 residues. DNA of the CDR3: TGTGCCACCCGAGGTCTGGGACAGGGCACTACCGGGGAGCTGTTTTTT. It yields the protein CATRGLGQGTTGELFF. Full variable domain (outside the CDR3, taken from reference TRBV5-4 and TRBJ2-2): ETGVTQSPTHLIKTRGQQVTLRCSSQSGHNTVSWYQQALGQGPQFIFQYYREEENGRGNFPPRFSGLQFPNYSSELNVNALELDDSALYLCATRGLGQGTTGELFFGEGSRLTVL.

The J gene is TRBJ2-1, the V gene TRBV2; 8 bases match TRBD2. The ends lost 5 bases at V and 3 bases at J; junction bases unmatched: 6. CDR1 and CDR2 (germline): SNHLY, FYNNEI. The CDR3 is 15 residues long. CDR3 bases: TGTGCCAGCAGTCCCCAGCGGGGGAGCTACAATGAGCAGTTCTTC. It encodes CASSPQRGSYNEQFF.